The next 26 T cell receptor beta chains were all read from a single sample in a study of blood T cell repertoires in COVID-19. Sequenced by immunoSEQ multiplex PCR; TCRdb stores in-frame clones only, minus some. The sample lists about 250,000 clones; 65% to 85% were seen once. The sequenced sample was peripheral blood. The receptor source for this set is a man aged 40-49 years with acute or convalescent COVID-19.

This chain uses TRBV30 with TRBJ2-2, with D possibly TRBD2 on 6 matching bases. V was pared by 3 bases and J by 4 bases, with 9 bases between. The CDR3 extends over 13 amino acids. The germline CDR1 and CDR2 sequences are GTSNPN and SVGIG (reference sequence). DNA of the CDR3: TGTGCCTGGAGGTTGGGAGGCACCGGGGAGCTGTTTTTT. This sequence encodes CAWRLGGTGELFF.

This clone was seen a single time. The chain joins TRBV5-1 to TRBJ2-1, with a possible D match to TRBD2 (6 bases). Trimming cost V 1 base and J 8 bases, with 10 bases left between them. The CDR3 has 13 amino acids. Germline V gene data show CDR1 as SGHRS and CDR2 as YFSETQ. CDR3 loop: CASSLPGVDEQFF. In nucleotides, the CDR3 is TGCGCCAGCAGCTTGCCGGGAGTCGATGAGCAGTTCTTC. The variable domain in full, with the rest retrieved from reference TRBV5-1 and TRBJ2-1, is KAGVTQTPRYLIKTRGQQVTLSCSPISGHRSVSWYQQTPGQGLQFLFEYFSETQRNKGNFPGRFSGRQFSNSRSEMNVSTLELGDSALYLCASSLPGVDEQFFGPGTRLTVL.

This clone was counted once. V usage is TRBV10-3 and J usage is TRBJ2-7; 9 bases map to TRBD2. Germline V lookup: CDR1 ENHRY, CDR2 SYGVKD. The CDR3 totals 15 residues. With 5 bases clipped from V and 0 bases from J, the junction kept 5 bases outside the gene matches. CDR3 coding DNA: TGTGCCATCAGTTCTAGCGGGATTACCTCCTACGAGCAGTACTTC. This translates into CAISSSGITSYEQYF.

In DNA, the CDR3 is TGTGCCAGCAGCTTAGCTCCTGGGGAACGGAGGTCTGGGGCCAACGTCCTGACTTTC. Translating it yields CASSLAPGERRSGANVLTF. The chain is built from TRBV7-9 and TRBJ2-6; D is perhaps TRBD2 (5 bases). Trimming stripped 0 bases from V and 1 base from J, with 16 bases between. Germline loops: CDR1 SEHNR, CDR2 FQNEAQ (reference sequence). The CDR3 extends over 19 amino acids. Complete variable domain (other parts from reference TRBV7-9 and TRBJ2-6): DTGVSQNPRHKITKRGQNVTFRCDPISEHNRLYWYRQTLGQGPEFLTYFQNEAQLEKSRLLSDRFSAERPKGSFSTLEIQRTEQGDSAMYLCASSLAPGERRSGANVLTFGAGSRLTVL.

This chain uses TRBV5-5 with TRBJ1-1; 7 nucleotides align to TRBD1. The V and J ends lost 3 bases and 3 bases, in that order; junction bases with no gene match: 5. Germline assignment: CDR1 SGHKS and CDR2 YYEKEE (reference sequence). The CDR3 runs to 14 residues. DNA of the CDR3: TGTGCCAGCAGCTCAAGGCAGGGGGACACTGAAGCTTTCTTT. Protein product: CASSSRQGDTEAFF.

The chain links TRBV11-3 to TRBJ1-1; D ambiguous. The CDR3 loop spans 15 amino acids. V lost 1 base, J lost 0 bases, and 9 bases lay in between. Germline CDR1 reads SGHNT; CDR2 reads YENEEA. The CDR3 DNA is TGTGCCAGCAGCTTAGGGGCAGGCATGAACACTGAAGCTTTCTTT. Protein: CASSLGAGMNTEAFF.

J is TRBJ1-3 and V is TRBV19; D uncertain. Germline V gives CDR1 LNHDA, CDR2 SQIVND (reference sequence). V lost 8 bases, J lost 4 bases, and 15 bases lay in between. The CDR3 runs to 14 residues. The CDR3 sequence: CASATYARGNTIYF. The CDR3 DNA sequence: TGTGCCAGTGCGACATACGCTCGGGGAAACACCATATATTTT.

The gene calls are TRBV5-1 and TRBJ2-2; TRBD1 matches at 7 bases. Germline lookup yields CDR1 SGHRS and CDR2 YFSETQ. V lost 4 bases to trimming and J lost 3 bases; unmatched junction nucleotides: 3. This CDR3 has 14 residues. CDR3 DNA sequence: TGCGCCAGCAGCGCCGGACAGGACACCGGGGAGCTGTTTTTT. Amino acid sequence: CASSAGQDTGELFF.

V usage is TRBV6-6 and J usage is TRBJ1-5; no definite D call. CDR3 size: 15 residues. The ends were cut back, 0 bases at V and 1 base at J, with 7 bases in the middle. Germline V gives CDR1 MNHNY, CDR2 SVGAGI (reference sequence). The CDR3 loop reads CASSYSPGSNQPQHF. The CDR3 bases are TGTGCCAGCAGTTACTCGCCGGGGAGCAATCAGCCCCAGCATTTT.

The chain employs TRBV5-5 and TRBJ2-2, with a tentative D call TRBD2 (5 bases). The germline V gene encodes CDR1 SGHKS and CDR2 YYEKEE (reference sequence). The CDR3 contains 16 residues. Trimming cost V 1 base and J 6 bases, with 16 bases left between them. The CDR3 spells CASSLSGRGYPGELFF. CDR3 nucleotides: TGTGCCAGCAGCTTGTCGGGCCGGGGATACCCCGGGGAGCTGTTTTTT.

The chain carries TRBV25-1 and TRBJ1-5; tentatively, D is TRBD1 (6 bases). Trimming pared 5 bases from V and 6 bases from J, leaving 14 bases between. Germline V gene sequence: CDR1 MGHDK, CDR2 SYGVNS. The CDR3 loop spans 14 amino acids. DNA of the CDR3: TGTGCCAGCAGTCGGACAGTAACGGGTCAGCCCCAGCATTTT. As protein: CASSRTVTGQPQHF.

The rearrangement links TRBV7-2 to TRBJ2-7, with 8 bases identical to TRBD2. The germline V gene encodes CDR1 SGHTA and CDR2 FQGNSA. The CDR3 consists of 15 residues. The V and J ends lost 3 bases and 3 bases, in that order; junction bases with no gene match: 7. This CDR3 is CASSFALAGNYEQYF. CDR3 bases: TGTGCCAGCAGCTTCGCTTTAGCGGGAAACTACGAGCAGTACTTC.

This chain uses TRBV11-3 with TRBJ2-5; TRBD1 matches 7 bases. Germline loops: CDR1 SGHNT, CDR2 YENEEA. V shed 4 bases, J shed 3 bases, and the junction held 5 bases outside the gene matches. The CDR3 spans 14 residues. The CDR3 DNA sequence: TGTGCCAGCAGCTCACCGGGACAGAAAGAGACCCAGTACTTC. Translating it yields CASSSPGQKETQYF. Filled out from reference TRBV11-3 and TRBJ2-5, the complete variable domain reads EAGVVQSPRYKIIEKKQPVAFWCNPISGHNTLYWYLQNLGQGPELLIRYENEEAVDDSQLPKDRFSAERLKGVDSTLKIQPAELGDSAVYLCASSSPGQKETQYFGPGTRLLVL.

This chain links TRBV6-4 with TRBJ2-3, with TRBD1 identical over 8 bases. From germline, CDR1 is MRHNA and CDR2 SNTAGT. CDR3 length: 15 amino acids. Losses at the gene ends were 6 bases for V and 7 bases for J; bases not matched to a gene: 12. CDR3 sequence (DNA): TGTGCCAGCAGCCTCGGACAGGGCTCTTCAAATACGCAGTATTTT. It is translated as CASSLGQGSSNTQYF.

This clone has a single count. V usage is TRBV9 and J usage is TRBJ2-7, with 9 bases matching TRBD2. Germline CDR1 reads SGDLS; CDR2 reads YYNGEE. This CDR3 has 15 amino acids. V lost 0 bases, J lost 0 bases, and 1 base stayed unmatched. The CDR3 loop is CASSVDSGSSYEQYF. The CDR3 DNA follows: TGTGCCAGCAGCGTAGATAGCGGGAGCTCCTACGAGCAGTACTTC.

The gene calls are TRBV19 and TRBJ2-2; 9 nucleotides agree with TRBD2. The junction had 7 bases not matched to a gene; V was cut back by 5 bases and J by 6 bases. CDR1 and CDR2 (germline): LNHDA, SQIVND (reference sequence). The CDR3 is made up of 15 amino acids. CDR3 in DNA: TGTGCCAGTAGTCTTGCGGGAGGGCTGTCCGGGGAGCTGTTTTTT. It specifies CASSLAGGLSGELFF.

This chain links TRBV28 with TRBJ2-7, with 10 bases identical to TRBD2. Germline lookup yields CDR1 MDHEN and CDR2 SYDVKM. The ends lost 2 bases at V and 3 bases at J; junction bases unmatched: 7. This CDR3 comprises 16 residues. This CDR3 reads CASSLQREGRGYEQYF. The CDR3 DNA follows: TGTGCCAGCAGTTTACAGCGGGAGGGCCGGGGCTACGAGCAGTACTTC.

The V call is TRBV6-1, the J call TRBJ1-2, with 7 bases that match TRBD1. Trimming cost V 2 bases and J 0 bases; bases outside gene matches: 3. The CDR3 sequence is 15 residues long. The germline V gene has CDR1 MNHNS and CDR2 SASEGT. The CDR3 nucleotides read TGTGCCAGCAGTGAATGGACAGGAGCTAACTATGGCTACACCTTC. Translation: CASSEWTGANYGYTF.

V and J are TRBV5-6 and TRBJ1-1; 7 bases match TRBD1. This CDR3 is 15 amino acids long. V was clipped by 3 bases and J by 4 bases; unmatched bases: 9. CDR1 is SGHDT and CDR2 is YYEEEE in the germline V gene. Written as DNA, the CDR3 is TGTGCCAGCAGCTCGGTGACAGGGTGGATCACTGAAGCTTTCTTT. The encoded protein is CASSSVTGWITEAFF.

This clone was picked up one time. V and J are TRBV30 and TRBJ2-3; 15 bases align to TRBD2. In germline, CDR1 is GTSNPN, CDR2 SVGIG (reference sequence). V shed 4 bases and J 4 bases; nucleotides not matched to a gene: 12. The CDR3 covers 18 residues. This CDR3 reads CAWTLSGLAGGYADTQYF. The DNA of the CDR3 is TGTGCCTGGACCCTCTCGGGACTAGCGGGAGGATACGCAGATACGCAGTATTTT.

The CDR3 here is CSASVVGGYGYTF. The CDR3 region has the DNA TGCAGTGCTAGTGTAGTCGGGGGCTATGGCTACACCTTC. This rearrangement joins TRBV20-1 to TRBJ1-2, with a weak D call TRBD1 (5 bases). Germline values: CDR1 DFQATT, CDR2 SNEGSKA (reference sequence). Trimming took off 3 bases at V and 4 bases at J, with 12 bases between the two ends. This CDR3 has 13 residues.

In its sample, this clone was seen a few times. V is TRBV6-5 and J is TRBJ2-2; D is undetermined. Trimming took off 7 bases at V and 6 bases at J, with 9 bases between the two ends. The CDR3 has 12 amino acids. Germline V gene sequence: CDR1 MNHEY, CDR2 SVGAGI. This CDR3 reads CASKINSGELFF. For the CDR3, the DNA is TGTGCCAGCAAGATTAACTCCGGGGAGCTGTTTTTT.

Comment on this clone: This sample includes further DNA sequences coding for the same CDR3. V and J are TRBV10-3 and TRBJ2-2; 8 bases agree with TRBD1. The V segment lost 9 bases and the J segment 1 base; nucleotides outside the gene matches: 4. The CDR3 consists of 14 residues. CDR1 is ENHRY and CDR2 is SYGVKD in the germline V gene. The DNA of the CDR3 is TGTGCCATTTCTGACAGGGGGAACACCGGGGAGCTGTTTTTT. Amino acids: CAISDRGNTGELFF.

V and J are TRBV2 and TRBJ2-3; D is undetermined. The CDR3 spans 14 residues. From germline, CDR1 is SNHLY and CDR2 FYNNEI. The V end was cut by 4 bases, the J end by 4 bases, with 12 bases between. CDR3 DNA: TGTGCCAGCAGTGCTAGTGGGTCGCCAGATACGCAGTATTTT. Translation gives CASSASGSPDTQYF.

The genes are TRBV4-1 and TRBJ2-7; D perhaps matches TRBD1 (6 bases). The V gene's germline CDR1 is MGHRA and CDR2 YSYEKL. CDR3 length equals 13 residues. Trimming pared 0 bases from V and 7 bases from J, leaving 10 bases between. The CDR3 DNA reads as TGCGCCAGCAGCCAAGATCCAGGGGATGAGCAGTACTTC. Protein product: CASSQDPGDEQYF.

The sample holds a few counts of this clone. The chain recombines TRBV14 with TRBJ1-5, with D possibly TRBD1 on 5 matching bases. CDR3 length: 13 amino acids. Trimming stripped 4 bases from V and 3 bases from J, with 7 bases between. CDR1 is SGHDN and CDR2 is FVKESK in the germline V gene. The CDR3 DNA sequence: TGTGCCAGCAGCCGGACACCCAATCAGCCCCAGCATTTT. Protein product: CASSRTPNQPQHF.